This is a list of T cell receptor beta chains from one sample in a study of blood T cells in healthy people across ages. TCRdb reprocessed the 5' RACE reads with MiXCR, giving one entry per CDR3 protein. Of under 2 million distinct CDR3 sequences detected, almost 35% appear once; the ten largest clones hold around 10%. Sequencing input: blood. The receptor source for this set is a woman between 25 and 40 years old in good health. The CDR3 runs from the conserved cysteine through the conserved F or W. The D gene is left open where the match is weak. Clone size appears in some rows only: once, few, many, or a class for an expanded clone.

clone_size: many; d_call: TRBD2; cdr3_length: 12; v_call: TRBV20-1; j_call: TRBJ2-5; cdr3_aa: CSAMLAGETQYF; cdr3_nt: TGCAGTGCTATGCTAGCGGGAGAGACCCAGTACTTC
clone_size: many; d_call: .; cdr3_length: 11; v_call: TRBV12-3/TRBV12-4; j_call: TRBJ2-3; cdr3_aa: CASSSIDTQYF; cdr3_nt: TGTGCCAGCAGTTCGATAGATACGCAGTATTTT
clone_size: few; d_call: .; cdr3_length: 12; v_call: TRBV27; j_call: TRBJ2-1; cdr3_aa: CASSSRNNEQFF; cdr3_nt: TGTGCCAGCAGTTCGCGTAACAATGAGCAGTTCTTC
clone_size: few; d_call: .; cdr3_length: 15; v_call: TRBV4-1; j_call: TRBJ2-3; cdr3_aa: CASSQGWLYTDTQYF; cdr3_nt: TGCGCCAGCAGCCAAGGTTGGCTATACACAGATACGCAGTATTTT
clone_size: .; d_call: TRBD2; cdr3_length: 16; v_call: TRBV20-1; j_call: TRBJ2-1; cdr3_aa: CSALSGTGGSYNEQFF; cdr3_nt: TGCAGTGCTCTATCCGGGACGGGGGGATCCTACAATGAGCAGTTCTTC
clone_size: .; d_call: .; cdr3_length: 15; v_call: TRBV6-5; j_call: TRBJ2-3; cdr3_aa: CASSPGLGTIGTQYF; cdr3_nt: TGTGCCAGCAGTCCGGGACTGGGAACCATCGGTACGCAGTATTTT
clone_size: few; d_call: TRBD2; cdr3_length: 16; v_call: TRBV15; j_call: TRBJ2-7; cdr3_aa: CATSRDEASGDYEQYF; cdr3_nt: TGTGCCACCAGCAGAGATGAGGCTAGCGGGGACTACGAGCAGTACTTC
clone_size: .; d_call: TRBD1; cdr3_length: 14; v_call: TRBV10-2; j_call: TRBJ1-2; cdr3_aa: CASSVRGREFGYTF; cdr3_nt: TGCGCCAGCAGTGTAAGGGGGCGCGAATTTGGCTACACCTTC
clone_size: few; d_call: TRBD1; cdr3_length: 13; v_call: TRBV13; j_call: TRBJ2-7; cdr3_aa: CASSSRDRDEQYF; cdr3_nt: TGTGCCAGCAGCAGCCGGGACAGGGACGAGCAGTACTTC
clone_size: .; d_call: TRBD1; cdr3_length: 16; v_call: TRBV6-2/TRBV6-3; j_call: TRBJ1-6; cdr3_aa: CASTRRTGAYNSPLHF; cdr3_nt: TGTGCCAGCACAAGGAGGACAGGGGCTTATAATTCACCCCTCCACTTT